This note documents a single T cell receptor (beta chain) sequence. Its matching antigen is unknown. Produced via immunoSEQ multiplex PCR; TCRdb's table is partial and in-frame only. The table shows about 120,000 clones, with roughly 86% occurring only once. Mismatch repair deficiency was confirmed in all patients, by PCR or immunohistochemistry. The sample comes from a study of PD-1 blockade in mismatch repair-deficient tumors. In the study overall: All were previously treated, progressing patients with 12 mismatch repair-deficient cancer types.

The study, taken as a whole, reports: Rapid post-treatment expansion, then contraction, generally preceding radiologic response, marked tumor-resident clones.

The CDR3 runs to 17 residues. The sequence was obtained from an adult with mismatch repair-deficient cancer. The material was peripheral blood, obtained approximately 72 weeks after starting pembrolizumab. The genes are TRBV12-1 and TRBJ1-5; TRBD1 was called by the table and not checked on the DNA. TRBV12-1 is designated a pseudogene. CDR3 nucleotide sequence: TGTGCCAGCAGCTTTGCCGACAGAGATTATAGCAATCAGCCCCAGCATTTT. It encodes CASSFADRDYSNQPQHF.